The 2 T cell receptor beta chains listed next were all sequenced from one sample in a study of T-cell reconstitution after alpha-beta-depleted transplantation in children. The TCRbeta library was prepared with unique molecular identifiers. TCRdb fed the PCR reads into MiXCR, producing one record per CDR3 protein. Of about 230,000 distinct CDR3 sequences detected, under 9.5% appear once; the ten largest clones hold about 6%. The sequencing used PBMCs from the stem cell graft donor, collected from the stem cell graft. The source is a human donor who donated a stem cell graft to a child with acute lymphoblastic leukemia.

This clonotype has a handful of counts. The genes are TRBV10-3 and TRBJ1-1; D is uncertain. The CDR3 is made up of 13 amino acids. Germline CDR1 reads ENHRY; CDR2 reads SYGVKD. Trimming took off 5 bases at V and 1 base at J, with 8 bases between the two ends. The DNA of the CDR3 is TGTGCCATCAGTAACGATCGGAACACTGAAGCTTTCTTT. This gives the protein CAISNDRNTEAFF.

The chain carries TRBV6-4 and TRBJ2-6; D possibly corresponds to TRBD2 (5 bases). Trimming removed 4 bases from V and 4 bases from J, with 11 bases in between. This CDR3 contains 15 residues. The germline V gene encodes CDR1 MRHNA and CDR2 SNTAGT. CDR3: CASSASGVGANVLTF. The CDR3 DNA follows: TGTGCCAGCAGTGCCTCCGGGGTAGGGGCCAACGTCCTGACTTTC.